This T cell receptor beta chain came from a study of sequential checkpoint blockade in melanoma. The germline V gene encodes CDR1 MNHEY and CDR2 SMNVEV (reference sequence). With V trimmed by 7 bases and J by 4 bases, 13 bases remained unmatched. The CDR3 length is 16 residues. The treatment is: randomized to nivolumab then ipilimumab (arm A) or the reverse (arm B). Generated by immunoSEQ multiplex PCR, the TCRdb table keeps only in-frame clones and is missing some. The sample holds around 19,000 clones, roughly four fifths seen once. The starting material was CD8+ T cells sorted from blood (inferred from file names), obtained from a patient given nivolumab and ipilimumab in sequence. This clonotype originated in a human donor with melanoma. The rearrangement joins TRBV27 to TRBJ2-3; 8 bases match TRBD2. Here the CDR3 DNA reads TGTGCCAGCAATTATCGCCGGGGGGGGTTAGCAGATACGCAGTATTTT. It yields the protein CASNYRRGGLADTQYF.